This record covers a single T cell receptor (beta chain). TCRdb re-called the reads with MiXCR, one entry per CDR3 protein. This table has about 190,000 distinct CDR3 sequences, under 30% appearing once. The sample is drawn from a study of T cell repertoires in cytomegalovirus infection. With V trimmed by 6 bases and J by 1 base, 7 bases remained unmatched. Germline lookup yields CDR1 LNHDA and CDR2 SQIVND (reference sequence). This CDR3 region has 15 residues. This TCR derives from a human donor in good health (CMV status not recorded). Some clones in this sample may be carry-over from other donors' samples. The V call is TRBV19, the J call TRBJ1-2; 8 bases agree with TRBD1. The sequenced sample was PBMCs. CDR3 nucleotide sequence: TGTGCCAGTAGAACCGGGACAGGATTTAACTATGGCTACACCTTC. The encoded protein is CASRTGTGFNYGYTF. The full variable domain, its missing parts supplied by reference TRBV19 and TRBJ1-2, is DGGITQSPKYLFRKEGQNVTLSCEQNLNHDAMYWYRQDPGQGLRLIYYSQIVNDFQKGDIAEGYSVSREKKESFPLTVTSAQKNPTAFYLCASRTGTGFNYGYTFGSGTRLTVV.